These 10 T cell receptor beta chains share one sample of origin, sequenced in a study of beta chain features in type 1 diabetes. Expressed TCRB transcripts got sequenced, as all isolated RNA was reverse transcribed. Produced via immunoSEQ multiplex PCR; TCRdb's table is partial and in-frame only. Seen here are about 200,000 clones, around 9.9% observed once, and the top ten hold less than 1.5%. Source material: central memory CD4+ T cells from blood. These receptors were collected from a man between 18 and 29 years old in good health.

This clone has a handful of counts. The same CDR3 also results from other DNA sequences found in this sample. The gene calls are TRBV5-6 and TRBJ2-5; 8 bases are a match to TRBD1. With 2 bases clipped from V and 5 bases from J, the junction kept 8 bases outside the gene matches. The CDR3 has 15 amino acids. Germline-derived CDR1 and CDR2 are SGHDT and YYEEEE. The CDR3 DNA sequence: TGTGCCAGCAGCTTCCCGACAGGGGCACAGGAGACCCAGTACTTC. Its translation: CASSFPTGAQETQYF.

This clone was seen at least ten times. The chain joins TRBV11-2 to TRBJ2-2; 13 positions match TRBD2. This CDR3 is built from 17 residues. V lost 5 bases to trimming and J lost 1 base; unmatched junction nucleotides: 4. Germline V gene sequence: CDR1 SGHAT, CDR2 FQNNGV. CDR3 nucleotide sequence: TGTGCCAGCAGCCGGGGGACTAGCGGGAAGAACACCGGGGAGCTGTTTTTT. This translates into CASSRGTSGKNTGELFF.

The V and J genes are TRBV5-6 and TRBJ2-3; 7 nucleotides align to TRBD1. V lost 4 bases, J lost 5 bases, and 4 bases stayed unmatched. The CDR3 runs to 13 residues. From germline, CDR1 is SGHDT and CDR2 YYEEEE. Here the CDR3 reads CASSRGREDTQYF. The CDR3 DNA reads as TGTGCCAGCAGCAGGGGGCGCGAAGATACGCAGTATTTT. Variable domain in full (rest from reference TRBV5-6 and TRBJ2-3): DAGVTQSPTHLIKTRGQQVTLRCSPKSGHDTVSWYQQALGQGPQFIFQYYEEEERQRGNFPDRFSGHQFPNYSSELNVNALLLGDSALYLCASSRGREDTQYFGPGTRLTVL.

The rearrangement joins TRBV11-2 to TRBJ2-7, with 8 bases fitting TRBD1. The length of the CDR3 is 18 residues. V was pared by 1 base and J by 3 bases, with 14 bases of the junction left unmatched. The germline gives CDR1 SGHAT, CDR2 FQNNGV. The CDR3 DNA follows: TGTGCCAGCAGCTTAGGATTCAATACTCCGGGACAGGACTACGAGCAGTACTTC. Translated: CASSLGFNTPGQDYEQYF.

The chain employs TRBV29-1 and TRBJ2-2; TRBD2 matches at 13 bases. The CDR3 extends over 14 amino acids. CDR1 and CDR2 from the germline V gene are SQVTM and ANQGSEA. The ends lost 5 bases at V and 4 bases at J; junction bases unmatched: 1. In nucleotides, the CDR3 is TGCAGCGTTCGGACTAGCGGGAGCACCGGGGAGCTGTTTTTT. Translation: CSVRTSGSTGELFF.

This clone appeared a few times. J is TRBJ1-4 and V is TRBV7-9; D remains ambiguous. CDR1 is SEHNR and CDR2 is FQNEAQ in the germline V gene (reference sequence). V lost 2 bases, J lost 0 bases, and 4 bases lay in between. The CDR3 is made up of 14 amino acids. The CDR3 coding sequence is TGTGCCAGCAGCTTATCATCAACTAATGAAAAACTGTTTTTT. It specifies CASSLSSTNEKLFF.

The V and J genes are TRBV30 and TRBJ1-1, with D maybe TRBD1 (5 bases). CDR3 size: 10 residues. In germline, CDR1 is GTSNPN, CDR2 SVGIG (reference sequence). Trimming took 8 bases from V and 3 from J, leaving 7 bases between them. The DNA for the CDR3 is TGTGCCGGGGGGGACACTGAAGCTTTCTTT. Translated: CAGGDTEAFF.

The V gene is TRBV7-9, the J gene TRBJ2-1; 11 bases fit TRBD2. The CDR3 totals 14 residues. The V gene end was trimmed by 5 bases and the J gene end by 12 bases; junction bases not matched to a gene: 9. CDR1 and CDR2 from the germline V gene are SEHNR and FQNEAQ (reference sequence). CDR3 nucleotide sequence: TGTGCCAGCAGCCCCGGGACTAGCGGTAGGGGGCAGTTCTTC. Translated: CASSPGTSGRGQFF. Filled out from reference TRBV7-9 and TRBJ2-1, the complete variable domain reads DTGVSQNPRHKITKRGQNVTFRCDPISEHNRLYWYRQTLGQGPEFLTYFQNEAQLEKSRLLSDRFSAERPKGSFSTLEIQRTEQGDSAMYLCASSPGTSGRGQFFGPGTRLTVL.

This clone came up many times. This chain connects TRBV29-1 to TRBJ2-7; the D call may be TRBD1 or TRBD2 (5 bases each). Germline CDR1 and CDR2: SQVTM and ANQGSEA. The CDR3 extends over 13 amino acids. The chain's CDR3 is CRVTWDPPYEQYF. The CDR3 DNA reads TGCAGAGTAACCTGGGACCCACCCTACGAGCAGTACTTC.

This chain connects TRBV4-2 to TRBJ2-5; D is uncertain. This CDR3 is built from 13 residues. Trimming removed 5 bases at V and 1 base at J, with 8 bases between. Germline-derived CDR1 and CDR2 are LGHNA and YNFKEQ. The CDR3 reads CASSSRAQETQYF. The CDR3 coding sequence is TGTGCCAGCAGCTCCCGGGCCCAAGAGACCCAGTACTTC.